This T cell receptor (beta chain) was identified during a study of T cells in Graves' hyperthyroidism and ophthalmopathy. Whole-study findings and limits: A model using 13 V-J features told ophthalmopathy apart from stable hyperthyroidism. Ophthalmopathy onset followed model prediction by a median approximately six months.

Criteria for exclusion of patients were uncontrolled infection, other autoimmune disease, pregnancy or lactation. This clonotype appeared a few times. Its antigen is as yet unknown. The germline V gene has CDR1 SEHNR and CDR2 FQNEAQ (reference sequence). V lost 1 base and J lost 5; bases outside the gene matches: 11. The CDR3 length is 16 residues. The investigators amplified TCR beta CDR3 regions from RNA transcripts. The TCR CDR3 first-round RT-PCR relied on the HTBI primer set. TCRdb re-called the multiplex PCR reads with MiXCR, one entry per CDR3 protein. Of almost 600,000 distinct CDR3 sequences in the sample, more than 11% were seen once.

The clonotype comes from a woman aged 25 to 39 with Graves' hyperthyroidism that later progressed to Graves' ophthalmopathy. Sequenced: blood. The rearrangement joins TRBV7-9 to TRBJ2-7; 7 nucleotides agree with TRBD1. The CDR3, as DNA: TGTGCCAGCAGCTTAGGACGAGAGACAGGGAAGGACGAGCAGTACTTC. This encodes CASSLGRETGKDEQYF.